One and the same sample provided the 18 T cell receptor beta chains below, sequenced in a study of cytomegalovirus exposure and HLA in healthy donors. In the PCR, 60 Vbeta and 13 Jbeta primers were used. Produced via immunoSEQ multiplex PCR; TCRdb's table is partial and in-frame only. The sample has approximately 120,000 clones; about 81% are singletons. The material sequenced was PBMCs. Source of these receptors: a woman aged 30 to 39 in good health and CMV-seronegative.

The chain has TRBV5-1 and TRBJ1-1; 10 nucleotides agree with TRBD1. CDR1 and CDR2 from the germline V gene are SGHRS and YFSETQ. The V gene end was trimmed by 3 bases and the J gene end by 6 bases; junction bases not matched to a gene: 11. The CDR3 length is 16 residues. CDR3 region: CASSWDRGQGGSEAFF. The CDR3 nucleotides are TGCGCCAGCAGCTGGGACAGGGGACAAGGGGGGTCTGAAGCTTTCTTT.

The genes are TRBV29-1 and TRBJ2-5; possibly TRBD2 for D (5 bases). Germline CDR1 and CDR2: SQVTM and ANQGSEA. Trimming removed 8 bases from V and 1 base from J, with 11 bases in between. The CDR3 is 12 amino acids. As DNA, the CDR3 is TGCAGCTCGCGGACTTTCCAAGAGACCCAGTACTTC. Translating gives CSSRTFQETQYF.

The rearrangement uses TRBV7-3 and TRBJ2-1, with TRBD2 matching over 11 bases. CDR3 length: 15 amino acids. Unmatched junction bases numbered 4, after V lost 3 bases and J lost 6 bases. CDR1 is SGHTA and CDR2 is FQGTGA in the germline V gene. CDR3 amino acids: CASSFRGLAGNEQFF. CDR3 DNA sequence: TGTGCCAGCAGCTTCCGAGGACTAGCGGGCAATGAGCAGTTCTTC.

The chain employs TRBV19 and TRBJ1-1, with 7 bases identical to TRBD1. CDR3 length equals 16 residues. Per germline, CDR1 LNHDA and CDR2 SQIVND (reference sequence). V gave up 6 bases and J gave up 0 bases; unmatched junction bases: 10. The CDR3, as DNA: TGTGCCAGTAGCCCCGGGACAGTCAGACTGAACACTGAAGCTTTCTTT. It translates to CASSPGTVRLNTEAFF.

J is TRBJ1-2 and V is TRBV5-4, with TRBD1 matching 7 bases. CDR3 length: 14 amino acids. V was clipped by 4 bases and J by 1 base; unmatched bases: 4. Germline-derived CDR1 and CDR2 are SGHNT and YYREEE (reference sequence). In nucleotides, the CDR3 is TGTGCCAGCAGCCGGGACAGTTTTAACTATGGCTACACCTTC. It translates to CASSRDSFNYGYTF.

The rearrangement links TRBV5-5 to TRBJ1-1; no clear D gene. The CDR3 is 15 amino acids. Germline CDR1 is SGHKS and CDR2 is YYEKEE (reference sequence). With 7 bases removed from V and 0 bases from J, the gap between germline ends came to 16 bases. The CDR3 loop reads CASPYDSGLNTEAFF. The CDR3 bases are TGTGCCAGCCCATATGACTCGGGGTTGAACACTGAAGCTTTCTTT. The variable domain in full, completed from reference TRBV5-5 and TRBJ1-1, reads DAGVTQSPTHLIKTRGQQVTLRCSPISGHKSVSWYQQVLGQGPQFIFQYYEKEERGRGNFPDRFSARQFPNYSSELNVNALLLGDSALYLCASPYDSGLNTEAFFGQGTRLTVV.

This clone has a handful of counts. This sequence joins TRBV19 and TRBJ2-7; the match to TRBD1 covers 9 bases. With V trimmed by 7 bases and J by 10 bases, 5 bases remained unmatched. CDR1 is LNHDA and CDR2 is SQIVND in the germline V gene (reference sequence). The CDR3 spans 11 residues. The CDR3 spells CASMRDREQYF. In DNA, the CDR3 is TGTGCCAGTATGAGGGACAGGGAACAGTACTTC.

V and J are TRBV13 and TRBJ2-5; 11 bases map to TRBD2. The V and J ends lost 5 bases and 5 bases, in that order; junction bases with no gene match: 10. The CDR3 length is 16 residues. The germline V gene has CDR1 PRHDT and CDR2 FYEKMQ (reference sequence). CDR3 DNA sequence: TGTGCCAGCAGCCCCACGACTAGCGGGGCCGCGGAGACCCAGTACTTC. Translation: CASSPTTSGAAETQYF.

This clone was recorded a few times. The chain joins TRBV18 to TRBJ1-6; TRBD1 matches 7 bases. The CDR3 contains 17 residues. J lost 4 bases, V lost 3 bases, and 9 bases had no gene match. Germline V CDR1 and CDR2: KGHSH, LQKENI. CDR3 DNA sequence: TGTGCCAGCTCACCGCCACAGGGGACTCATTATAATTCACCCCTCCACTTT. Protein: CASSPPQGTHYNSPLHF.

The chain links TRBV6-4 to TRBJ1-1; perhaps TRBD1 as D (6 bases). Trimming cost V 6 bases and J 3 bases, with 26 bases left between them. The V gene's germline CDR1 is MRHNA and CDR2 SNTAGT. CDR3 size: 18 residues. CDR3 residues: CASSDTEGGGPRDTEAFF. CDR3 nucleotides: TGTGCCAGCAGCGACACAGAAGGTGGGGGCCCGCGTGACACTGAAGCTTTCTTT.

A few counts support this clone. The rearrangement joins TRBV2 to TRBJ1-5; 8 positions match TRBD1. Germline CDR1 SNHLY, CDR2 FYNNEI. The CDR3 has 14 amino acids. V dropped 8 bases and J dropped 2; count of bases not matched to a gene: 5. The DNA of the CDR3 is TGTGCCAGCCAGGGGGCGAATCGCAATCAGCCCCAGCATTTT. Its protein product is CASQGANRNQPQHF.

The chain employs TRBV5-1 and TRBJ1-1; 9 bases agree with TRBD1. This CDR3 has 16 amino acids. Trimming at V came to 3 bases and at J to 6 bases, leaving 12 bases not matched to a gene. CDR1 SGHRS and CDR2 YFSETQ come from the germline V gene. This chain's CDR3 is CASSWAGQGLVAEAFF. In DNA, the CDR3 is TGCGCCAGCAGCTGGGCGGGACAGGGACTTGTGGCTGAAGCTTTCTTT.

CDR3 DNA: TGTGCCTGGAGTTCTGGGACTAGCGGGACACGCGTAACAGATACGCAGTATTTT. This sequence encodes CAWSSGTSGTRVTDTQYF. V usage is TRBV30 and J usage is TRBJ2-3; TRBD2 matches at 13 bases. Losses at the gene ends were 2 bases for V and 3 bases for J; bases not matched to a gene: 11. Germline CDR1 reads GTSNPN; CDR2 reads SVGIG (reference sequence). CDR3 length: 18 amino acids.

V is TRBV29-1 and J is TRBJ1-1; 7 bases map to TRBD1. Germline assignment: CDR1 SQVTM and CDR2 ANQGSEA. The CDR3 runs to 13 residues. The V gene end was trimmed by 6 bases and the J gene end by 10 bases; junction bases not matched to a gene: 14. The CDR3 DNA follows: TGCAGCGTAGTCCGGGACAGCCTTCTTGCAGCTTTCTTT. Translation gives CSVVRDSLLAAFF.

The chain employs TRBV18 and TRBJ2-5; the match to TRBD1 covers 7 bases. This CDR3 spans 14 amino acids. The junction had 7 bases not matched to a gene; V was cut back by 6 bases and J by 3 bases. CDR1 and CDR2 from the germline V gene are KGHSH and LQKENI. The CDR3 here is CASSPAGTEETQYF. The CDR3, as DNA: TGTGCCAGCTCTCCGGCTGGGACAGAAGAGACCCAGTACTTC.

The rearrangement joins TRBV5-1 to TRBJ2-3; D possibly corresponds to TRBD2 (6 bases). Germline CDR1 reads SGHRS; CDR2 reads YFSETQ. V gave up 2 bases and J gave up 2 bases, with 15 bases separating them. CDR3 length equals 16 residues. Here the CDR3 reads CASSFSRRADTDTQYF. In nucleotides, the CDR3 is TGCGCCAGCAGCTTTAGTCGGAGGGCCGACACAGATACGCAGTATTTT.

The V call is TRBV29-1, the J call TRBJ1-2, with D possibly TRBD1 on 5 matching bases. The CDR3 covers 14 residues. Trimming left V 2 bases short and J 8 bases short, with 18 bases between. Germline V gene data show CDR1 as SQVTM and CDR2 as ANQGSEA. CDR3 region: CSVENPRGVVGYTF. Here the CDR3 DNA reads TGCAGCGTTGAAAACCCCCGGGGGGTGGTGGGCTACACCTTC. Full variable domain (rest looked up from reference TRBV29-1 and TRBJ1-2): SAVISQKPSRDICQRGTSLTIQCQVDSQVTMMFWYRQQPGQSLTLIATANQGSEATYESGFVIDKFPISRPNLTFSTLTVSNMSPEDSSIYLCSVENPRGVVGYTFGSGTRLTVV.

For this clone: The junction does not match germline at one end; this may be a read error. V gene TRBV5-1 combines with J gene TRBJ1-5, with TRBD1 identical over 7 bases. Germline CDR1 is SGHRS and CDR2 is YFSETQ. This CDR3 spans 14 amino acids. The CDR3 is CANSLAGGNQPQHF. CDR3 DNA sequence: TGCGCCAACAGCTTGGCAGGGGGGAATCAGCCCCAGCATTTT.